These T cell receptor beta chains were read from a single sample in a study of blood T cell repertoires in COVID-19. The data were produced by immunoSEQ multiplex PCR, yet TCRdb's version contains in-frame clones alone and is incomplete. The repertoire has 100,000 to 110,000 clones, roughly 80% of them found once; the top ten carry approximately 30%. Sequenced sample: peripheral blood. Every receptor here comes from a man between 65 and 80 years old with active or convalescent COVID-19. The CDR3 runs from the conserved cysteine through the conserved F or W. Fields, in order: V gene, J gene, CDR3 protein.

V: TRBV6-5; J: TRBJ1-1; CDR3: CASTNLTGEAFF
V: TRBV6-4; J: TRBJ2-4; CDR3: CASSRGCLQYF
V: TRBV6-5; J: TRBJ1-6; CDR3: CASSYGLTYNSPLHF
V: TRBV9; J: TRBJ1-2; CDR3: CASSVGGGARQPYGYTF
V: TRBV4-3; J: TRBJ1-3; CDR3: CASSRTGSGNTIYF
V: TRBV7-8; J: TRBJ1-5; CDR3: CASSLDRGAPQHF
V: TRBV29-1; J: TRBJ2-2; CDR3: CSVFLAGASGELFF
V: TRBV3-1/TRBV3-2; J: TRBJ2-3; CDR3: CASSQGGTSGASGTDTQYF
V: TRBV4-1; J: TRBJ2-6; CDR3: CASSPGGSGSTGANVLTF
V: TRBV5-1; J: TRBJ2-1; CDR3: CASSLGPSGMDEQFF
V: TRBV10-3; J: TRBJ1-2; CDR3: CAARNRDNYGYTF
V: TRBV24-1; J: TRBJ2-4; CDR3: CATSEGQGGNIQYF
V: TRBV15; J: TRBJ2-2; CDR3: CATSRLAEAGELFF
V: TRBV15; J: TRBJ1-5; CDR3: CATSRGAVGQGNQPQHF
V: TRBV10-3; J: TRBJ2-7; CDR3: CAIRPAGGSGEQYF
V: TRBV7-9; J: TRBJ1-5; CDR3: CASSKDGADNQPQHF
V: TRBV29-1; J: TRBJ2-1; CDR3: CSVPWAGSFYNEQFF
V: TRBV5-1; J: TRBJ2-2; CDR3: CASSWGQGAGGELFF
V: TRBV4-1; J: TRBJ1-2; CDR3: CASSQEQGYYGYTF
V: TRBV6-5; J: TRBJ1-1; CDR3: CASSYGLVTEAFF
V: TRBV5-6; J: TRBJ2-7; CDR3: CASSLRTGGVPQQYF
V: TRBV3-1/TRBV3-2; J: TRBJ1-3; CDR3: CASSPSGGQGNTIYF
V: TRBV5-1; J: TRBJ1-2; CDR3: CASSLETGTNYGYTF
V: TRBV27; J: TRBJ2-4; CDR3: CASSTLGALTAGAKNIQYF
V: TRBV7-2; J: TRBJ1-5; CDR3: CASSTRGQGYQPQHF
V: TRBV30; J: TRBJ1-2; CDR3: CASREGGAGRYGYTF
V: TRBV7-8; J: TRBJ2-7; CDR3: CASSLSGQVPGEQYF
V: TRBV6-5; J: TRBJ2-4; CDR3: CASSQLRGALFF
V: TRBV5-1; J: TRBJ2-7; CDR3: CASSLASRGSSYEQYF
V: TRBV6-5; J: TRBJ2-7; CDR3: CASSYRPSGPYEQYF
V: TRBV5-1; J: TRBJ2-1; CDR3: CASSQIQTGGDEQFF
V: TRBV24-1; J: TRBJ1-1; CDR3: CATSAWDSTEAFF
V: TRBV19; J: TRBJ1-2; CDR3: CASSDRGNGYTF
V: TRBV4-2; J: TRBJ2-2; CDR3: CASSQDVAGGPTGELFF
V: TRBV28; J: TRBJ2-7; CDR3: CASSLHVAGVQYF
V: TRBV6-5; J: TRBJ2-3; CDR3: CASKEGATDTQYF
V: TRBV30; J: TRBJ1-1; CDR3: CAASLTGVGTEAFF
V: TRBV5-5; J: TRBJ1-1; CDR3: CASSLGTGVAEAFF
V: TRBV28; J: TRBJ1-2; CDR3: CASSLLGESGYTF
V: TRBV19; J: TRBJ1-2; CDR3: CASSGGGRRNYGYTF
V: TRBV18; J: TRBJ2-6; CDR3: CASSPTGGASGANVLTF
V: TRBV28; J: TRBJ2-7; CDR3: CASSPAGGLSSYEQYF
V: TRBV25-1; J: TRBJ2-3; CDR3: CASSETRGFTDTQYF
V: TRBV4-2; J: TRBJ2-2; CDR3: CASSPPRQGASTGELFF
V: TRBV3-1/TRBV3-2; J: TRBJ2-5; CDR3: CASSQGGGWYQETQYF
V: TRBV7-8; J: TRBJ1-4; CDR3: CASSLGTGGEKLFF
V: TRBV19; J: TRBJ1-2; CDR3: CASRIGPLDRASGYTF
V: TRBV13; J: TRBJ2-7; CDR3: CASSLGGSSGVALLEQYF
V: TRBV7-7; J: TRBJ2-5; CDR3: CASSLGAGGISQETQYF